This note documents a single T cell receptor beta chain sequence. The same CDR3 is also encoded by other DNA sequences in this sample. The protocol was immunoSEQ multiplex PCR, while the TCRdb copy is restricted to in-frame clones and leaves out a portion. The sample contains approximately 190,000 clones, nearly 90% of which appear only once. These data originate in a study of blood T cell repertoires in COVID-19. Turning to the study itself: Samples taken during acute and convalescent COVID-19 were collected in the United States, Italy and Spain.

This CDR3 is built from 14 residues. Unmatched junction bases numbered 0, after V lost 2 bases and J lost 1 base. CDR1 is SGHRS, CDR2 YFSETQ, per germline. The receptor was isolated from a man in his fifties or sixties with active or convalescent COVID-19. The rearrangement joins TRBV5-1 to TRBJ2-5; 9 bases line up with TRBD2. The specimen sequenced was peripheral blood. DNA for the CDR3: TGCGCCAGCAGCTTAGCGGGGGGCCAAGAGACCCAGTACTTC. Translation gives CASSLAGGQETQYF.